The present entry profiles one T cell receptor beta chain with its context. The RNA input was roughly 0.45 to 1 ug, and it was reverse transcribed with random hexamers. TCRdb reprocessed the immunoSEQ multiplex PCR reads via MiXCR and lists one record per CDR3 protein. The table has 150,000 to 200,000 distinct CDR3 sequences, just under 95% seen once. The sample comes from a study of CD8 T cells in Susac syndrome. The sequence derives from a human donor in good health. The sample comprised CD4+ T cells from PBMCs.

The CDR3, as DNA: TGTGCCAGCAGTTTACGTAGGGCGGGCAATCAGCCCCAGCATTTT. Translated: CASSLRRAGNQPQHF. The chain recombines TRBV12-3 or TRBV12-4 with TRBJ1-5; D is unclear. The CDR3 is 15 residues long. V shed 2 bases and J shed 2 bases, with 10 bases lying between them.